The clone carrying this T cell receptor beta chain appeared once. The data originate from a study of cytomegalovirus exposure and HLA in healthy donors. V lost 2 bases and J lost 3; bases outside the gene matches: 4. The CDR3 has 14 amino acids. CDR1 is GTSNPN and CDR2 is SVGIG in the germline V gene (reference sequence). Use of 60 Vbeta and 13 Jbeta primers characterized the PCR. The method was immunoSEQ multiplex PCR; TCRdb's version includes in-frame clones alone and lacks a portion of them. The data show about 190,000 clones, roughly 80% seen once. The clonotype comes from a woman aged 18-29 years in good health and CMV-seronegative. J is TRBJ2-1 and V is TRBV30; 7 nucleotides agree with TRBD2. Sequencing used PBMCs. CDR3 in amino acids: CAWSRASGYNEQFF. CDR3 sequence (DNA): TGTGCCTGGAGTCGGGCTAGCGGCTACAATGAGCAGTTCTTC.